A selection of T cell receptor beta chains follows, all from one sample in a study of identical twins. TCRdb called the 5' RACE reads again in MiXCR, with one record for every CDR3 protein. The sample lists roughly 490,000 distinct CDR3 sequences; about 13% were seen once. The sample was also linked to a second study, of yellow fever vaccine responses in identical twins.

Sequencing used CD4+ T cells sorted from blood. Receptors originate from a woman aged 18-29 years in good health. CDR3s include the opening cysteine and the closing phenylalanine or tryptophan. Fields, in order: J gene, clone size, V gene, D gene, CDR3 DNA, CDR3 protein. A D gene is named only where the DNA matches it firmly. Clone size, where shown, is once, few, many, or a class for clones that have expanded.

>TRBJ2-7|few|TRBV7-2|TRBD2
TGTGCCAGCAGCTTCGCGGGAGACTCCTACGAGCAGTACTTC
CASSFAGDSYEQYF
>TRBJ2-7|NA|TRBV20-1|TRBD2
TGCAGTGCTAGAGATCCTGGGACTAGCGGGGGGGCCTACGAGCAGTACTTC
CSARDPGTSGGAYEQYF
>TRBJ2-2|few|TRBV30|NA
TGTGCCTGGAGTGTAGGTCCCGGGGAGCTGTTTTTT
CAWSVGPGELFF
>TRBJ2-2|NA|TRBV24-1|TRBD1
TGTGCCACCCGGGACAGGGGGTACACCGGGGAGCTGTTTTTT
CATRDRGYTGELFF
>TRBJ2-3|few|TRBV4-3|NA
TGCGCCAGCAGCCAAGGGGCCCTCACAGATACGCAGTATTTT
CASSQGALTDTQYF
>TRBJ2-2|NA|TRBV14|TRBD1
TGTGCCAGCAGCCAAGGGATTAAGGGGGCGCTTTGGACCGGGGAGCTGTTTTTT
CASSQGIKGALWTGELFF
>TRBJ2-1|NA|TRBV4-2|NA
TGTGCCAGCAGCCAAGAGGGGGAGCTTGACAATGAGCAGTTCTTC
CASSQEGELDNEQFF
>TRBJ2-1|few|TRBV29-1|NA
TGCAGCGTTGAACGGCGGAGCAATGAGCAGTTCTTC
CSVERRSNEQFF
>TRBJ1-2|NA|TRBV11-2|TRBD1
TGTGCCAGCAGCTCAAGACAGGGGGCGTATAATGGCTACACCTTC
CASSSRQGAYNGYTF
>TRBJ2-7|NA|TRBV5-6|NA
TGTGCCAGCAGGTCGAATTTATTGGGATTTGGCGAGCAGTACTTC
CASRSNLLGFGEQYF
>TRBJ2-1|few|TRBV6-1|NA
TGTGCCAGCAGTGCGGCAGGCCCTAGCTCCTACAATGAGCAGTTCTTC
CASSAAGPSSYNEQFF
>TRBJ2-5|NA|TRBV19|TRBD2
TGTGCCAGTAGTATGGGACTAGCGGGGAAGACCCAGTACTTC
CASSMGLAGKTQYF
>TRBJ1-1|few|TRBV7-6|TRBD1
TGTGCCAGCAGCAAATTGGGACAGGGAACTGAAGCTTTCTTT
CASSKLGQGTEAFF
>TRBJ2-6|few|TRBV5-1|NA
TGCGCCAGCAGTCGGACACCAAATTCTGGGGCCAACGTCCTGACTTTC
CASSRTPNSGANVLTF